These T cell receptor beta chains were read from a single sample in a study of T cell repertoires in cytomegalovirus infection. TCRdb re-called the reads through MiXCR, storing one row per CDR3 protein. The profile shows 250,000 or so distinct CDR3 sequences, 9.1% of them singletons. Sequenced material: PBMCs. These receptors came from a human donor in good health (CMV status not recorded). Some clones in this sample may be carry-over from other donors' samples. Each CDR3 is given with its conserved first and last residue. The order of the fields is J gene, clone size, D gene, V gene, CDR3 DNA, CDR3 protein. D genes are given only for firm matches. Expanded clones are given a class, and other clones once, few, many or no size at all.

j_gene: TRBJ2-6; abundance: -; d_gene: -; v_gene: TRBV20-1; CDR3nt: TGCAGTGCTAGAGCCCCAAATAGCGGACCGACCTCTGGGGCCAACGTCCTGACTTTC; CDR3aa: CSARAPNSGPTSGANVLTF
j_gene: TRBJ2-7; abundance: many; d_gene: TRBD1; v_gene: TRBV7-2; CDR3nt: TGTGCCAGCAGCTTAGCAGGGGGCAGTTCGGATCAGTACTTC; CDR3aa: CASSLAGGSSDQYF
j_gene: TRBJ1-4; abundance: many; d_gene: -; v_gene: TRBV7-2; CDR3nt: TGTGCCAGCAGCTTTAGGGGAATTAATGAAAAACTGTTTTTT; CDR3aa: CASSFRGINEKLFF
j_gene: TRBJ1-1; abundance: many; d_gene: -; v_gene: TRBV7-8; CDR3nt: TGTGCCAGCAGCTTAGTAGGTAGGGGTGGCACTGAAGCTTTCTTT; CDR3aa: CASSLVGRGGTEAFF
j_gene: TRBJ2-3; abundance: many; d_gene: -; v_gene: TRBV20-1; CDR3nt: TGCAGTGCTAGTGGGGCGGGGCCGCCCACAGATACGCAGTATTTT; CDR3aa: CSASGAGPPTDTQYF
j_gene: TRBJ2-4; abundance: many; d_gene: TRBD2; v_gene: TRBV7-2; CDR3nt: TGTGCCAGCAGCCTGGGACTAGTAGGGCAAACCAAAAACATTCAGTACTTC; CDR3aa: CASSLGLVGQTKNIQYF
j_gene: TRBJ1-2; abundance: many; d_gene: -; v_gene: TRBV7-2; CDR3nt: TGTGCCAGCAGCCGGGACACCTCTAACTATGGCTACACCTTC; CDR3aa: CASSRDTSNYGYTF
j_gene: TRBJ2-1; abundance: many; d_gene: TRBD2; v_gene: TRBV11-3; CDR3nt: TGTGCCAGCAGCTTTGGCGCGGGAGGGCAGAGGAATGAGCAGTTCTTC; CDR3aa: CASSFGAGGQRNEQFF
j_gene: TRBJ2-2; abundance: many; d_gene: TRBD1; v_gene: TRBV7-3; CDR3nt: TGTGCCAGCAGCTTACCCCTCGGACAGGGCCCCACCGGGGAGCTGTTTTTT; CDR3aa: CASSLPLGQGPTGELFF
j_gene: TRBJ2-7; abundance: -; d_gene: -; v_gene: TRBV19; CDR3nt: TGTGCCAGTAGTACCCAGGGTAAGGACGAGCAGTACTTC; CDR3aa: CASSTQGKDEQYF
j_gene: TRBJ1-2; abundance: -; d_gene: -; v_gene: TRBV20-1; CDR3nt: TGCAGTGCTAGAGATCCCTCAGGAGTTACCTATGGCTACACCTTC; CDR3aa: CSARDPSGVTYGYTF
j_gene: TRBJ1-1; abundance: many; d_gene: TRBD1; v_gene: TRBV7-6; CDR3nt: TGTGCCAGCAGCCCGAGACAGGGATTGTACACTGAAGCTTTCTTT; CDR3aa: CASSPRQGLYTEAFF
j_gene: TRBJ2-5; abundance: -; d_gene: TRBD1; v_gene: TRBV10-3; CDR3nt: TGTGCCATCAGTGACCCGGGACAGGGGGAAGAGACCCAGTACTTC; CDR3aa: CAISDPGQGEETQYF
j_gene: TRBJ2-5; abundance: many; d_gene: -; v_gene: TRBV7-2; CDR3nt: TGTGCCAGCAGCTTAGCGGGGAGACAACAAGAGACCCAGTACTTC; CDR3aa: CASSLAGRQQETQYF
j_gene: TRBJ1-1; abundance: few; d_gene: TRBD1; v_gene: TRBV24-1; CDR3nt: TGTGCCACCAGTGATGGGATAGGAGGGACAGGGAAGAACACTGAAGCTTTCTTT; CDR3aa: CATSDGIGGTGKNTEAFF
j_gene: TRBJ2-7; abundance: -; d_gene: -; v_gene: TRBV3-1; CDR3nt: TGTGCCAGCAGCCTGGGACGGTATTACGAGCAGTACTTC; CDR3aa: CASSLGRYYEQYF
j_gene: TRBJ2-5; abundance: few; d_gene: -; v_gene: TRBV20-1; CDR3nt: TGCAGTGCGAGAAGGGGATTCTCAACCGGGGAGACCCAGTACTTC; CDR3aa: CSARRGFSTGETQYF
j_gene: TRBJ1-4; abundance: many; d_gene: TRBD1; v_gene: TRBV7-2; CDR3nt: TGTGCCAGCAGCATCCAACAGGGGCCTAATGAAAAACTGTTTTTT; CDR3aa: CASSIQQGPNEKLFF
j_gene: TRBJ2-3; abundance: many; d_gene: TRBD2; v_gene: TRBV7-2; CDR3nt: TGTGCCAGCAGCTTACCGGGACTAGCCCGGGCAGATACGCAGTATTTT; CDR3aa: CASSLPGLARADTQYF
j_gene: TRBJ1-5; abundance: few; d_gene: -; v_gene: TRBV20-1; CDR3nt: TGCAGTGCTAAAAACAGCAATCAGCCCCAGCATTTT; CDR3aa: CSAKNSNQPQHF
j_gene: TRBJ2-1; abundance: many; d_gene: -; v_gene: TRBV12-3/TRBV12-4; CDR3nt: TGTGCCAGCAGTTTCATGAGACAGGGAGGCGAGGAGCAGTTCTTC; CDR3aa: CASSFMRQGGEEQFF
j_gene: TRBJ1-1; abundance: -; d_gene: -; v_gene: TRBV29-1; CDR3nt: TGCAGCGTTGCTGGGGGGTCCACTGAAGCTTTCTTT; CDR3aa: CSVAGGSTEAFF
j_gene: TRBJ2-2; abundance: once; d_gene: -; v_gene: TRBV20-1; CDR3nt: TGCAGTGCTAGACATGATTGGGGGACGGCGAACACCGGGGAGCTGTTTTTT; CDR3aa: CSARHDWGTANTGELFF
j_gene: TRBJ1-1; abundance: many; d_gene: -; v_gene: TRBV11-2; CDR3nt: TGTGCCAGCAGCGCCGCTTGGGGCGCTTGGACTGAAGCTTTCTTT; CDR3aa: CASSAAWGAWTEAFF
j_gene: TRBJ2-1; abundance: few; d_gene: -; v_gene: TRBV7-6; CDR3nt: TGTGCCAGCAGCTTAGCGGAGGGCAATGAGCAGTTCTTC; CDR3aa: CASSLAEGNEQFF
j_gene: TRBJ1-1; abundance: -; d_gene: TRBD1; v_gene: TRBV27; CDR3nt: TGTGCCAGCAGTTTACGGTCAGGGGGGTGGGCTTTCTTT; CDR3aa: CASSLRSGGWAFF
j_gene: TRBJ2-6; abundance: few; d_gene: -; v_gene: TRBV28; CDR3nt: TGTGCCAGCAGTTTCCCACCGGGCTCGGGGGCCAACGTCCTGACTTTC; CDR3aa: CASSFPPGSGANVLTF
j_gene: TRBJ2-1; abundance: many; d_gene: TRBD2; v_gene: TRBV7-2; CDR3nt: TGTGCCAGCAGCTTAACGGGGGGACTCTTTAATGAGCAGTTCTTC; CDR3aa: CASSLTGGLFNEQFF
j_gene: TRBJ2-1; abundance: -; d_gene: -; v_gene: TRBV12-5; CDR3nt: TGTGCTACGGGACTCCCGAATAACAATGAGCAGTTCTTC; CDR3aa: CATGLPNNNEQFF
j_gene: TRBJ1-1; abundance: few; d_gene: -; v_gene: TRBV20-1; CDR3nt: TGCAGTGCTAGAGATCTGGCAGGGAGGGGCACTGAAGCTTTCTTT; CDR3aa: CSARDLAGRGTEAFF
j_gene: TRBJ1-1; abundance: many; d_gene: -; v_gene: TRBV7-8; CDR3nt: TGTGCCAGCAGCTTAGGCGGGCTTTCCACTGAAGCTTTCTTT; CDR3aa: CASSLGGLSTEAFF
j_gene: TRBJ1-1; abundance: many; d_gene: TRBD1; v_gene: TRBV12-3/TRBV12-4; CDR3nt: TGTGCCAGCAGCGCATATAACCGTCCGGGACAGAAAGCTTTCTTT; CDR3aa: CASSAYNRPGQKAFF
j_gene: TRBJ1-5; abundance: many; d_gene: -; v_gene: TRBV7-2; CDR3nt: TGTGCCAGCAGCCTCGGAGGGGTTGCTAATCAGCCCCAGCATTTT; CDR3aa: CASSLGGVANQPQHF
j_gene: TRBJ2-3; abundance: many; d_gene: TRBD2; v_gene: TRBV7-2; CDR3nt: TGTGCCAGCAGCCTAGGACTAGCGGGGAGCCGCACAGATACGCAGTATTTT; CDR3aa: CASSLGLAGSRTDTQYF
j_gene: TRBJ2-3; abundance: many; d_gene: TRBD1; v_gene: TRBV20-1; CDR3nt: TGCAGTGCTAGTCCTGGGACAGGGAAAGTCTTT; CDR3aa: CSASPGTGKVF
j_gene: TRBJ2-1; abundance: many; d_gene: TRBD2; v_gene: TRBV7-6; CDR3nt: TGTGCCCCCGATGGGGGAGGGCCACACAATGAGCAGTTCTTC; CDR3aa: CAPDGGGPHNEQFF
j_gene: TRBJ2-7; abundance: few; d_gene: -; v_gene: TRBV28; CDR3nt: TGTGCCAGCTCCAGGTATCGGTACGAGCAGTACTTC; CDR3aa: CASSRYRYEQYF
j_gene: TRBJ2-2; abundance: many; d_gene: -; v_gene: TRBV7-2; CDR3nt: TGTGCCAGCAGCTTAAGTGGGCCGAACACCGGGGAGCTGTTTTTT; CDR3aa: CASSLSGPNTGELFF
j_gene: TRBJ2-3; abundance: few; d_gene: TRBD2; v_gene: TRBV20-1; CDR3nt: TGCAGTGCTAGTGCACGGACTAGCGGGGGGCTCTCAGATACGCAGTATTTT; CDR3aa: CSASARTSGGLSDTQYF
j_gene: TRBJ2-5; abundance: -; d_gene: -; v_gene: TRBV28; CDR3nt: TGTGCCAGCAGTTCACCGGGAATGAGTGTGGAGACCCAGTACTTC; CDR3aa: CASSSPGMSVETQYF
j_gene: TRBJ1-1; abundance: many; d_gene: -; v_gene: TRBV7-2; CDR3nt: TGTGCCAGCAGCTACCAACAGGGTAGTAGGACTGAAGCTTTCTTT; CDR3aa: CASSYQQGSRTEAFF
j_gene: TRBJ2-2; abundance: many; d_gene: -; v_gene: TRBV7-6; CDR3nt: TGTGCCAGCAGCCCCTACCGGGACACTCCAGCGAACACCGGGGAGCTGTTTTTT; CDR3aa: CASSPYRDTPANTGELFF
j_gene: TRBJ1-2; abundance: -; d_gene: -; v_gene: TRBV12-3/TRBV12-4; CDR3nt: TGTGCCAGCAGTTTCGGGCAGGATTATGGCTACACCTTC; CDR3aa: CASSFGQDYGYTF
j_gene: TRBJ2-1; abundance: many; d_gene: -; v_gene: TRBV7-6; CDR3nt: TGTGCCAGCAGCTCCCGAGAAGCTAATGAGCAGTTCTTC; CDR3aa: CASSSREANEQFF
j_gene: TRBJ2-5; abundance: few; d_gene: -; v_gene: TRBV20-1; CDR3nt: TGCAGTGCTAGAGTGGACAGTCGAGAGACCCAGTACTTC; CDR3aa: CSARVDSRETQYF
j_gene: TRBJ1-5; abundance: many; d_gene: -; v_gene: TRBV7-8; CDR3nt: TGTGCCAGCAGCTCTAGGCCCCATAGCAATCAGCCCCAGCATTTT; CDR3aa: CASSSRPHSNQPQHF
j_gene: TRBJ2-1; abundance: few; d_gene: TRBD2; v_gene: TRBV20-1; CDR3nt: TGCAGTGCTCCGGGACTAGCGGGAGGTGCCTCGGTGGAGCAGTTCTTC; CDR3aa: CSAPGLAGGASVEQFF
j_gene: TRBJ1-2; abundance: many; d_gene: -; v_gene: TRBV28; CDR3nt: TGTGCCAGCAGGCTACCCGGACGGATGGGTTATGGCTACACCTTC; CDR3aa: CASRLPGRMGYGYTF
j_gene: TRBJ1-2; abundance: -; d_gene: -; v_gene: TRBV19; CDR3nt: TGTGCCAGTAGCCTCCTAATTCAGCAATCTAACTATGGCTACACCTTC; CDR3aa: CASSLLIQQSNYGYTF
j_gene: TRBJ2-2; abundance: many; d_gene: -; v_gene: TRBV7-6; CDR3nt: TGTGCCAGCAGCTTAGGCGGTGGGGGCGCGAACACCGGGGAGCTGTTTTTT; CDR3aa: CASSLGGGGANTGELFF
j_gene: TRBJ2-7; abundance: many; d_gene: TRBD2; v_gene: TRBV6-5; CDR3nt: TGTGCCAGCAGTTACTCCAACCTAGCGGGGGGTCCCTACGAGCAGTACTTC; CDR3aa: CASSYSNLAGGPYEQYF
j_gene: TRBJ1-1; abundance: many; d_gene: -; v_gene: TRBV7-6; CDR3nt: TGTGCCAGCAGCGCTAAGTTCGACACTGAAGCTTTCTTT; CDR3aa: CASSAKFDTEAFF
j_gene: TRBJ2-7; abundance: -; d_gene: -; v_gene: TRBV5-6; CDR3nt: TGTGCCAGCAGCCCCAAGGGCCGCCTCTCCTACGAGCAGTACTTC; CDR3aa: CASSPKGRLSYEQYF
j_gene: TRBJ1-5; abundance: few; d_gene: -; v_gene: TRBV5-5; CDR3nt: TGTGCCAGCAGCTTGGATGACAGGATAGATTATAGCAATCAGCCCCAGCATTTT; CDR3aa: CASSLDDRIDYSNQPQHF
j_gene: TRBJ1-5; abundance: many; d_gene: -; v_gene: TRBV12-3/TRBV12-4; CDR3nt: TGTGCCAGCACGAAAGGGACTGGAGGTAGCAATCAGCCCCAGCATTTT; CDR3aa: CASTKGTGGSNQPQHF
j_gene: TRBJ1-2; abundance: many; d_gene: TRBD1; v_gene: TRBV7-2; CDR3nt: TGTGCCAGCAGCAGGGACAGGGGCGAGGATGGCTACACCTTC; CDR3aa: CASSRDRGEDGYTF
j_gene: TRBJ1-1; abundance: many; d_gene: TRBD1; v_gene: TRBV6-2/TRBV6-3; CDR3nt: TGTGCCAGCAGTTTAACAGGGGGCTCCTCAGCTGAAGCTTTCTTT; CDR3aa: CASSLTGGSSAEAFF